The next 30 T cell receptor beta chains were all read from a single sample in a study of breast tumors, draining lymph nodes, adjacent tissues. Samples came from axillary lymph nodes draining the breast cancer. A single record per CDR3 protein comes from TCRdb applying MiXCR to the multiplex PCR reads. The sample holds about 120,000 distinct CDR3 sequences, 15% to 20% seen once. Source material: axillary lymph node tissue. The receptors originated from a female donor with breast cancer. Some clones in this sample may be carry-over from other donors' samples.

There are many counts of this clonotype. The chain employs TRBV20-1 and TRBJ1-2; the D gene is possibly TRBD1 (6 bases). The CDR3 totals 15 residues. V lost 0 bases, J lost 7 bases, and 18 bases lay in between. Germline values: CDR1 DFQATT, CDR2 SNEGSKA (reference sequence). CDR3 loop: CSARDLLDSSFGYTF. The CDR3 nucleotides are TGCAGTGCTAGAGATCTTCTGGACAGCTCCTTTGGCTACACCTTC.

The chain uses TRBV12-5 and TRBJ1-5; no clear D gene. CDR3 length equals 13 residues. Trimming pared 7 bases from V and 4 bases from J, leaving 11 bases between. Looked up from germline, CDR1 is LGHNT and CDR2 is FRNRAP. The CDR3 is CASAPGRNQPQHF. The CDR3 coding sequence is TGTGCTAGTGCCCCGGGAAGGAATCAGCCCCAGCATTTT. Variable domain in full (rest from reference TRBV12-5 and TRBJ1-5): DARVTQTPRHKVTEMGQEVTMRCQPILGHNTVFWYRQTMMQGLELLAYFRNRAPLDDSGMPKDRFSAEMPDATLATLKIQPSEPRDSAVYFCASAPGRNQPQHFGDGTRLSIL.

This chain uses TRBV29-1 with TRBJ2-1; no clear D gene. V was shortened by 7 bases and J by 6 bases, with 7 bases between the two germline ends. The CDR3 runs to 10 residues. Looked up from germline, CDR1 is SQVTM and CDR2 is ANQGSEA. The CDR3 sequence: CSALGNEQFF. The CDR3 DNA is TGCAGCGCCCTTGGCAATGAGCAGTTCTTC.

Of note for this clonotype: Its ends do not fully match the called genes, so a read error is possible. The J gene is TRBJ1-4, the V gene TRBV7-2; D possibly corresponds to TRBD1 (6 bases). CDR1 is SGHTA, CDR2 FQGNSA, per germline. The CDR3 is 14 amino acids. CDR3 region: CASSLAGQNEKLLF. The CDR3 DNA follows: TGTGCCAGCAGCTTAGCCGGACAGAATGAAAAACTGCTTTTT.

Turning to this clonotype: Given a much more abundant clone one base away, this may be a read error. The CDR3 does not close with the conserved phenylalanine or tryptophan, likely indicating a read error. The chain joins TRBV20-1 to TRBJ2-5; 8 bases fit TRBD1. This CDR3 is 15 amino acids long. Trimming took 3 bases from V and 4 from J; bases not matched to a gene: 10. Germline CDR1 and CDR2: DFQATT and SNEGSKA (reference sequence). CDR3 sequence: CSASRPGGGGETQYL. The CDR3 coding sequence is TGCAGTGCTAGCCGACCAGGGGGCGGCGGAGAGACCCAGTACCTC.

With regard to this clonotype: At one of its ends the junction is not consistent with the germline gene, which may arise from a read error. This chain joins TRBV5-1 and TRBJ2-1, with D possibly matching TRBD1 (5 bases). The CDR3 is 13 amino acids. From germline, CDR1 is SGHRS and CDR2 YFSETQ. CDR3 in DNA: TGCGCCGGCAGCTTGCCCTCCCAGGGTGGGCAGTTCTTC. It specifies CAGSLPSQGGQFF.

This clonotype was picked up many times. The chain employs TRBV11-1 and TRBJ2-1, with TRBD1 matching over 9 bases. V lost 5 bases, J lost 0 bases, and 11 bases stayed unmatched. CDR1 SGHAT and CDR2 FQDESV come from the germline V gene (reference sequence). The length of the CDR3 is 18 residues. The CDR3 is CASSTGTGRGSSYNEQFF. The CDR3 nucleotides read TGTGCCAGCAGCACCGGGACAGGGAGGGGGAGCTCCTACAATGAGCAGTTCTTC.

This clonotype was found many times. The genes are TRBV7-3 and TRBJ2-2; a possible D gene is TRBD2 (6 bases). Deletions cut 5 bases from V and 1 base from J, with 14 bases between. This CDR3 contains 16 residues. Germline V gene sequence: CDR1 SGHTA, CDR2 FQGTGA. CDR3 amino acids: CASSQQRVRNTGELFF. The CDR3, as DNA: TGTGCCAGCAGCCAACAGCGGGTCAGGAACACCGGGGAGCTGTTTTTT.

This clonotype was detected only a few times. The chain employs TRBV6-1 and TRBJ2-2; no firm D call. The germline V gene has CDR1 MNHNS and CDR2 SASEGT. V gave up 6 bases and J gave up 5 bases, with 19 bases separating them. This CDR3 comprises 16 residues. Written as DNA, the CDR3 is TGTGCCAGCAGGGAGACATTCAAGACTCCAACCGGGGAGCTGTTTTTT. This gives the protein CASRETFKTPTGELFF.

This clonotype was seen at least ten times. The chain links TRBV29-1 to TRBJ1-2, with D perhaps TRBD1 (5 bases). Germline V gene lookup returns CDR1 SQVTM and CDR2 ANQGSEA. The CDR3 totals 14 residues. Trimming stripped 4 bases from V and 5 bases from J, with 17 bases between. CDR3 amino acids: CSVVGGGSRYGYTF. CDR3 coding DNA: TGCAGCGTTGTTGGCGGGGGAAGTAGGTATGGCTACACCTTC.

This clonotype came up many times. The V call is TRBV9, the J call TRBJ2-5; 11 bases map to TRBD2. This CDR3 has 14 residues. V lost 4 bases and J lost 8; bases outside the gene matches: 7. Germline V gene data show CDR1 as SGDLS and CDR2 as YYNGEE. The CDR3 spells CASSTGTSGSTQYF. CDR3 bases: TGTGCCAGCAGCACAGGGACTAGCGGTTCAACCCAGTACTTC.

At least ten counts were recorded for this clonotype. The chain uses TRBV27 and TRBJ2-5; D ambiguous. CDR1 and CDR2 from the germline V gene are MNHEY and SMNVEV (reference sequence). The V end was cut by 3 bases, the J end by 0 bases, with 5 bases between. The CDR3 has 13 amino acids. CDR3 region: CASSFRDQETQYF. CDR3 nucleotides: TGTGCCAGCAGTTTTAGGGACCAAGAGACCCAGTACTTC.

At least ten counts were recorded for this clonotype. Its ends do not fully match the called genes, so a read error is possible. The chain joins TRBV12-3 or TRBV12-4 to TRBJ2-7, with D maybe TRBD2 (5 bases). CDR3 length equals 14 residues. CDR3 sequence (DNA): TGTGCCAGCAATTTAGGACCGGGATCCTACGAGCAGTACTTC. Encoded protein: CASNLGPGSYEQYF.

This clonotype was detected many times. CDR3 sequence reads: CASSIMTGDNSPLHF. The CDR3 bases are TGTGCCAGCAGCATTATGACAGGGGATAATTCACCCCTCCACTTT. The chain has TRBV5-8 and TRBJ1-6; 8 positions match TRBD1. The length of the CDR3 is 15 residues. Germline-derived CDR1 and CDR2 are SGHTS and YDEGEE. Germline trimming cut 4 bases from V and 5 bases from J; bases unmatched to any gene: 5.

The sample holds many counts of this clonotype. The V and J genes are TRBV28 and TRBJ2-7; tentative D call: TRBD2 (5 bases). The CDR3 runs to 14 residues. Germline V gene data show CDR1 as MDHEN and CDR2 as SYDVKM. V was clipped by 3 bases and J by 0 bases, with 9 bases between them. The CDR3 DNA reads as TGTGCCAGCAGTTTCCCCGGGATCTCCTACGAGCAGTACTTC. Translating it yields CASSFPGISYEQYF.

Concerning this clonotype itself: A much larger clone differs from this one at a single base, so this may be a read error. The chain has TRBV7-8 and TRBJ1-4; unclear D gene. The CDR3 length is 13 residues. CDR1 and CDR2 (germline): SGHVS, FQNEAQ. CDR3 sequence: CASSSATNERLFF. The CDR3 nucleotides are TGTGCCAGCAGCTCTGCAACTAATGAAAGACTGTTTTTT.

The rearrangement joins TRBV20-1 to TRBJ2-7; 7 positions agree with TRBD2. With 0 bases clipped from V and 6 bases from J, the junction kept 8 bases outside the gene matches. Germline lookup yields CDR1 DFQATT and CDR2 SNEGSKA (reference sequence). The CDR3 consists of 14 residues. The CDR3 sequence: CSARDTRLAGEQYF. CDR3 sequence (DNA): TGCAGTGCTAGAGATACCCGACTAGCTGGCGAGCAGTACTTC.

About this clonotype itself: A much bigger clone sits one base away, suggesting this may be a read error. V and J are TRBV6-5 and TRBJ2-2; 8 nucleotides agree with TRBD2. The CDR3 totals 15 residues. The V gene's germline CDR1 is MNHEY and CDR2 SVGAGI. V lost 5 bases, J lost 6 bases, and 8 bases stayed unmatched. In DNA form, the CDR3 reads TGTGCCAGCAGTCGGGGACTAGGGGCCGCCGGGGAGCTGTTTTTT. This translates into CASSRGLGAAGELFF.

On this clonotype itself: One end of the junction does not line up with germline, which may come from a read error. CDR3 sequence: CASSFRSGGTYSEQFF. In DNA form, the CDR3 reads TGTGCCAGCAGCTTTCGTAGCGGGGGAACCTACAGTGAGCAGTTCTTC. This chain joins TRBV7-6 and TRBJ2-1, with TRBD2 matching 9 bases. The CDR3 is 16 amino acids. Germline V gives CDR1 SGHVS, CDR2 FNYEAQ. The full variable domain, rest sourced from reference TRBV7-6 and TRBJ2-1, is GAGVSQSPRYKVTKRGQDVALRCDPISGHVSLYWYRQALGQGPEFLTYFNYEAQQDKSGLPNDRFSAERPEGSISTLTIQRTEQRDSAMYRCASSFRSGGTYSEQFFGPGTRLTVL.

Ten or more counts support this clonotype. The chain links TRBV20-1 to TRBJ2-7; 12 bases match TRBD2. The CDR3 spans 15 residues. J gave up 5 bases and V 3 bases, and 8 bases lay outside the gene matches. The germline CDR1 and CDR2 sequences are DFQATT and SNEGSKA (reference sequence). CDR3 amino acids: CSASRGLAGLNEQYF. The CDR3 nucleotides read TGCAGTGCTAGCCGAGGACTAGCGGGATTGAACGAGCAGTACTTC.

A note on this clonotype: Since a much larger clone is just one base distant, this may be a read error. The J gene is TRBJ2-7, the V gene TRBV5-4, with 8 bases lining up with TRBD2. This CDR3 has 15 residues. CDR1 and CDR2 (germline): SGHNT, YYREEE (reference sequence). J lost 1 base, V lost 5 bases, and 8 bases had no gene match. As DNA, the CDR3 is TGTGCCAGCAGACCCGGGACTAGTCTTTCCTACGAGCAGTACTTC. It specifies CASRPGTSLSYEQYF. The complete variable domain, with remaining parts taken from reference TRBV5-4 and TRBJ2-7, reads ETGVTQSPTHLIKTRGQQVTLRCSSQSGHNTVSWYQQALGQGPQFIFQYYREEENGRGNFPPRFSGLQFPNYSSELNVNALELDDSALYLCASRPGTSLSYEQYFGPGTRLTVT.

At least ten counts were recorded for this clonotype. The rearrangement links TRBV4-1 to TRBJ2-7, with D uncertain. Germline V gives CDR1 MGHRA, CDR2 YSYEKL. V was cut by 1 base and J by 7 bases, with 14 bases left in between. CDR3 length equals 14 residues. This chain's CDR3 is CASSQGPSTREQYF. The CDR3 DNA sequence: TGCGCCAGCAGCCAAGGCCCGTCCACGAGGGAGCAGTACTTC.

In the case of this clonotype: A read error may explain this, as a much larger clone is one base away. As the CDR3 is not closed by the conserved phenylalanine or tryptophan, this likely results from a read error. The chain has TRBV20-1 and TRBJ1-2; D ambiguous. This CDR3 has 12 amino acids. The germline CDR1 and CDR2 sequences are DFQATT and SNEGSKA (reference sequence). Trimming removed 0 bases from V and 4 bases from J, with 6 bases in between. The CDR3 is CSARDRIYGYTL. CDR3 bases: TGCAGTGCTAGAGATCGAATCTATGGCTACACCCTC.

This chain links TRBV20-1 with TRBJ1-1; D gene unclear. The V and J ends lost 4 bases and 4 bases respectively, with 19 bases between them. CDR3 length: 15 amino acids. CDR1 DFQATT and CDR2 SNEGSKA come from the germline V gene (reference sequence). CDR3 nucleotide sequence: TGCAGTGCTACCTCCGACACAGTTGGAAGCACTGAAGCTTTCTTT. Encoded protein: CSATSDTVGSTEAFF.

This clonotype has only a few counts. This chain uses TRBV20-1 with TRBJ2-4; TRBD2 matches 13 bases. The V and J ends lost 6 bases and 1 base, in that order; junction bases with no gene match: 3. Germline CDR1 DFQATT, CDR2 SNEGSKA (reference sequence). CDR3 length: 15 amino acids. The chain's CDR3 is CSAKLAGGAKNIQYF. The CDR3 DNA reads TGCAGTGCGAAACTAGCGGGGGGGGCCAAAAACATTCAGTACTTC.

This clonotype was seen at least ten times. The CDR3 nucleotides read TGTGCCAGCGGATCCCAGGCAGGGGGCTACAATGAGCAGTTCTTC. Encoded protein: CASGSQAGGYNEQFF. The genes are TRBV9 and TRBJ2-1; TRBD1 aligns across 7 bases. CDR1 and CDR2 from the germline V gene are SGDLS and YYNGEE. This CDR3 comprises 15 residues. Germline trimming cut 7 bases from V and 3 bases from J; bases unmatched to any gene: 10.

This clonotype was seen at least ten times. The rearrangement uses TRBV6-4 and TRBJ1-5, with D uncertain. The CDR3 runs to 13 residues. V lost 8 bases, J lost 1 base, and 9 bases lay in between. Germline V gene lookup returns CDR1 MRHNA and CDR2 SNTAGT. The CDR3: CASSPESNQPQHF. As DNA, the CDR3 is TGTGCCAGCTCACCCGAAAGCAATCAGCCCCAGCATTTT.

This clonotype was found many times. This sequence joins TRBV11-2 and TRBJ2-7; D is undetermined. The CDR3 runs to 11 residues. Trimming pared 2 bases from V and 6 bases from J, leaving 5 bases between. Germline V CDR1 and CDR2: SGHAT, FQNNGV. The CDR3 DNA is TGTGCCAGCAGCTTAATGGGCGAGCAGTACTTC. Amino acid sequence: CASSLMGEQYF.

This clonotype was picked up many times. The rearrangement joins TRBV7-3 to TRBJ2-2; the D gene is possibly TRBD1 (5 bases). CDR1 is SGHTA and CDR2 is FQGTGA in the germline V gene. V was shortened by 2 bases and J by 7 bases, with 14 bases between the two germline ends. The length of the CDR3 is 15 residues. CDR3: CASSLLGQWGGELFF. DNA for the CDR3: TGTGCCAGCAGCTTATTAGGACAATGGGGCGGGGAGCTGTTTTTT.

This clonotype was seen a handful of times. This rearrangement joins TRBV28 to TRBJ2-5, with 9 bases lining up with TRBD1. Losses at the gene ends were 3 bases for V and 4 bases for J; bases not matched to a gene: 9. Germline V lookup: CDR1 MDHEN, CDR2 SYDVKM. There are 16 residues in the CDR3. CDR3 sequence: CASSFGTGIVGETQYF. The CDR3 DNA is TGTGCCAGCAGTTTCGGGACAGGGATAGTGGGAGAGACCCAGTACTTC.